A single sample gave rise to the 8 T cell receptor beta chains below, sequenced in a study of tissue T cells after allogeneic stem cell transplantation. Sequencing used immunoSEQ multiplex PCR; TCRdb keeps in-frame clones, though not all of them. The sample contains over a thousand clones, roughly 80% of which appear only once. This specimen was stomach tissue, taken at autopsy. The receptors were sampled from a male patient aged 35 to 69 with steroid-refractory graft-versus-host disease after an allogeneic stem cell transplant. The graft donor may account for some of the T cells.

The V gene is TRBV10-3, the J gene TRBJ2-5; D possibly uses TRBD1 or TRBD2 (6 bases each). V was clipped by 0 bases and J by 4 bases, with 12 bases between them. Germline V CDR1 and CDR2: ENHRY, SYGVKD. The CDR3 is 15 amino acids. The CDR3 sequence is CAISESRGAGETQYF. CDR3 coding DNA: TGTGCCATCAGTGAGTCGAGGGGGGCAGGAGAGACCCAGTACTTC.

This clone was seen just once. The gene calls are TRBV29-1 and TRBJ1-2, with unresolved D. The CDR3 is made up of 12 amino acids. Trimming stripped 1 base from V and 1 base from J, with 4 bases between. Germline V gene lookup returns CDR1 SQVTM and CDR2 ANQGSEA. For the CDR3, the DNA is TGCAGCGTTGAAGTGGGTAACTATGGCTACACCTTC. This encodes CSVEVGNYGYTF.

The genes are TRBV24-1 and TRBJ1-4; no firm D call. The CDR3 totals 13 residues. Germline lookup yields CDR1 KGHDR and CDR2 SFDVKD. CDR3 protein: CGVARAGNEKLFF. CDR3 nucleotide sequence: TGTGGCGTGGCACGGGCCGGCAATGAAAAACTGTTTTTT.

This chain links TRBV6-2 or TRBV6-3 with TRBJ2-5, with 8 bases lining up with TRBD2. The CDR3 has 15 amino acids. J lost 5 bases, V lost 2 bases, and 7 bases had no gene match. The germline V gene has CDR1 MNHEY and CDR2 SVGEGT. The CDR3 nucleotides are TGTGCCAGCAGTTACCCCTCAGCGGGGGTGGAGACCCAGTACTTC. Translated: CASSYPSAGVETQYF.

The V and J genes are TRBV7-9 and TRBJ2-5; D might be TRBD2 (5 bases). Germline loops: CDR1 SEHNR, CDR2 FQNEAQ (reference sequence). Trimming stripped 4 bases from V and 1 base from J, with 13 bases between. The CDR3 consists of 15 residues. CDR3 in amino acids: CASSSRWRTQETQYF. The CDR3 DNA reads as TGTGCCAGCAGCTCTCGATGGAGGACCCAAGAGACCCAGTACTTC.

The chain joins TRBV18 to TRBJ1-2; possible D gene TRBD1, 6 bases. Germline assignment: CDR1 KGHSH and CDR2 LQKENI. The V end was cut by 4 bases, the J end by 8 bases, with 14 bases between. There are 13 residues in the CDR3. This chain's CDR3 is CASSLRQEGGYTF. Here the CDR3 DNA reads TGTGCCAGCTCACTCCGACAGGAAGGCGGCTACACCTTC.

Comments on this clone: Mismatch with germline at one junction end may stem from a read error. The CDR3 coding sequence is TGTGCCATCAGCCCGGGACAGGGTATTTTCGGGAACACTGAAGCTTTCTTT. Its translation is CAISPGQGIFGNTEAFF. The chain employs TRBV5-4 and TRBJ1-1; 9 bases line up with TRBD1. The germline gives CDR1 SGHNT, CDR2 YYREEE (reference sequence). This CDR3 is built from 17 residues. Drawing the rest from reference TRBV5-4 and TRBJ1-1, the complete variable domain is ETGVTQSPTHLIKTRGQQVTLRCSSQSGHNTVSWYQQALGQGPQFIFQYYREEENGRGNFPPRFSGLQFPNYSSELNVNALELDDSALYLCAISPGQGIFGNTEAFFGQGTRLTVV.

The chain combines TRBV21-1 with TRBJ2-1; no check of the table's D call, TRBD2, against the DNA was made. TRBV21-1 is listed as a pseudogene. The CDR3 spans 16 residues. CDR3 DNA: TGTGCCAGCAGCAAAGTTGAGCGGAAGACCTACAATGAGCAGTTCTTC. Translation: CASSKVERKTYNEQFF.